This T cell receptor (beta chain) was obtained from a study of cytotoxic CD8 clonotypes in ibrutinib-treated CLL. On the study more broadly: Response material was collected after a median about 12 months of treatment, range 6 to 36.

The sequencing depth, 1 in 200,000 to 1 in 1 million T cells, was the target. Some clones are missing from TCRdb's copy, which holds only in-frame ones; the method was immunoSEQ multiplex PCR. The sample consists of 200,000 to 250,000 clones, 60% to 80% of them appearing once. The germline gives CDR1 SQVTM, CDR2 ANQGSEA. The CDR3 runs 13 residues. Trimming removed 0 bases from V and 9 bases from J, with 14 bases in between. Sequenced material: PBMCs, taken after 12 months of ibrutinib treatment. The origin of this receptor is a human donor with chronic lymphocytic leukemia. The chain recombines TRBV29-1 with TRBJ1-2, with a weak D call TRBD1 (6 bases). The CDR3: CSVEDPGGLSYTF. The CDR3 region has the DNA TGCAGCGTTGAAGATCCGGGGGGGCTGAGCTACACCTTC.